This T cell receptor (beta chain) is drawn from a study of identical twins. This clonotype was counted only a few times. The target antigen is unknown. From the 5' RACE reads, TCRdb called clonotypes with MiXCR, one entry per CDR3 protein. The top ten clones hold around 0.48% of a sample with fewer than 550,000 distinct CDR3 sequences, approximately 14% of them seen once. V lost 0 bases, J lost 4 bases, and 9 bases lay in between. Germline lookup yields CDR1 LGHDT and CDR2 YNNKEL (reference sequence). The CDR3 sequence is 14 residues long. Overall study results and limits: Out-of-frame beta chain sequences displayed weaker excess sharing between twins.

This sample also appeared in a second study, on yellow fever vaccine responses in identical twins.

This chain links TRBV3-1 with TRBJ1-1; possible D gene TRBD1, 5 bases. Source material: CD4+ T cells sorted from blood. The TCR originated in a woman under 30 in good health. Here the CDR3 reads CASSQEGGATEAFF. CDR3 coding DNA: TGTGCCAGCAGCCAAGAGGGGGGAGCCACTGAAGCTTTCTTT.